The rows below give T cell receptor beta chains drawn from one sample of a study of molecular identifiers for immune sequencing clone quantification. TCRdb re-called the PCR reads through MiXCR, storing one row per CDR3 protein. The sample yields approximately 90,000 distinct CDR3 sequences, 24% seen once. The sequencing sample was made of naive CD8+ T cells from blood, with Jurkat cell RNA spiked in. These TCRs come from a human donor in good health. Some libraries in this study had Jurkat cell RNA spiked in. CDR3s include the opening cysteine and the closing phenylalanine or tryptophan. D genes are given only for firm matches. Not all rows give a size; the values are once, few, many and, for expanded clones, a class.

CDR3 DNA: TGTGCCAGCAGCTTACCCCGCGTAGCGGGGGGGCCGGGTGAGCAGTTCTTC; CDR3 protein: CASSLPRVAGGPGEQFF; CDR3 length: 17; clone size: many; J gene: TRBJ2-1; V gene: TRBV7-2; D gene: TRBD2
CDR3 DNA: TGTGTCAGCAGTCCCGGGACAGGGGCGCCCTACGAGCAGTACTTC; CDR3 protein: CVSSPGTGAPYEQYF; CDR3 length: 15; clone size: -; J gene: TRBJ2-7; V gene: TRBV27; D gene: TRBD1
CDR3 DNA: TGTGCCAGCAGCTTAGTACAGGCTACAGATACGCAGTATTTT; CDR3 protein: CASSLVQATDTQYF; CDR3 length: 14; clone size: many; J gene: TRBJ2-3; V gene: TRBV11-2; D gene: -
CDR3 DNA: TGTGCCAGCGGTTTGTCGGGGTCGCACACTGAAGCTTTCTTT; CDR3 protein: CASGLSGSHTEAFF; CDR3 length: 14; clone size: few; J gene: TRBJ1-1; V gene: TRBV12-3/TRBV12-4; D gene: -
CDR3 DNA: TGTGCCAGCAGTCTTACCATAGCTGGAGAGCAGTACTTC; CDR3 protein: CASSLTIAGEQYF; CDR3 length: 13; clone size: few; J gene: TRBJ2-7; V gene: TRBV27; D gene: -
CDR3 DNA: TGTGCCAGCAGCCCCTTTGGAGTGGGGCTCACAGATACGCAGTATTTT; CDR3 protein: CASSPFGVGLTDTQYF; CDR3 length: 16; clone size: many; J gene: TRBJ2-3; V gene: TRBV11-2; D gene: -
CDR3 DNA: TGCGCCAGCAGCCCTGGGGCGTTACTAGCTTCCGATACGCAGTATTTT; CDR3 protein: CASSPGALLASDTQYF; CDR3 length: 16; clone size: many; J gene: TRBJ2-3; V gene: TRBV5-1; D gene: -
CDR3 DNA: TGTGCCATCAGCCCGAACGGGGTCGGCGAGCAGTACTTC; CDR3 protein: CAISPNGVGEQYF; CDR3 length: 13; clone size: many; J gene: TRBJ2-7; V gene: TRBV27; D gene: -
CDR3 DNA: TGTGCCTGGAGCAAAGGACAGGGTGGAGAGACCCAGTACTTC; CDR3 protein: CAWSKGQGGETQYF; CDR3 length: 14; clone size: -; J gene: TRBJ2-5; V gene: TRBV30; D gene: TRBD1
CDR3 DNA: TGTGCCAGCAGCCGGCGGGGGCAGGGAGTTGGTGGCACAGATACGCAGTATTTT; CDR3 protein: CASSRRGQGVGGTDTQYF; CDR3 length: 18; clone size: -; J gene: TRBJ2-3; V gene: TRBV13; D gene: -
CDR3 DNA: TGCAGTGCCGGGCGCGGCGGGGGGACCTACGAGCAGTACTTC; CDR3 protein: CSAGRGGGTYEQYF; CDR3 length: 14; clone size: many; J gene: TRBJ2-7; V gene: TRBV20-1; D gene: TRBD2
CDR3 DNA: TGTGCCAGCAGCCAAGATTGGGGACTTCCTACCACCGGGGAGCTGTTTTTT; CDR3 protein: CASSQDWGLPTTGELFF; CDR3 length: 17; clone size: many; J gene: TRBJ2-2; V gene: TRBV3-1; D gene: -
CDR3 DNA: TGTGCCAGCAGCCAGGAGCACGAGGGACTAGTAGGCTACGAGCAGTACTTC; CDR3 protein: CASSQEHEGLVGYEQYF; CDR3 length: 17; clone size: many; J gene: TRBJ2-7; V gene: TRBV4-2; D gene: TRBD2
CDR3 DNA: TGTGCCAGCAGTGTAGGACAGGGGGCGTTGTATGGCTACACCTTC; CDR3 protein: CASSVGQGALYGYTF; CDR3 length: 15; clone size: many; J gene: TRBJ1-2; V gene: TRBV6-6; D gene: TRBD1
CDR3 DNA: TGCAGTGCTAGGTGGCAGGGGGACAACGAGCAGTACTTC; CDR3 protein: CSARWQGDNEQYF; CDR3 length: 13; clone size: many; J gene: TRBJ2-7; V gene: TRBV20-1; D gene: TRBD1
CDR3 DNA: TGTGCCAGCAGCTCTCGAACCCGAGGACTACATTACAATGAGCAGTTCTTC; CDR3 protein: CASSSRTRGLHYNEQFF; CDR3 length: 17; clone size: many; J gene: TRBJ2-1; V gene: TRBV7-2; D gene: -
CDR3 DNA: TGCGCCAGCAGCCCCGATTTATGGGCGGGGGAGCAGTACTTC; CDR3 protein: CASSPDLWAGEQYF; CDR3 length: 14; clone size: many; J gene: TRBJ2-7; V gene: TRBV4-1; D gene: -
CDR3 DNA: TGCGCCAGCAGCGATCCTAGCGGGAAGGGCTACAATGAGCAGTTCTTC; CDR3 protein: CASSDPSGKGYNEQFF; CDR3 length: 16; clone size: -; J gene: TRBJ2-1; V gene: TRBV5-1; D gene: TRBD2
CDR3 DNA: TGTGCCAGCAGCTCCACAGGGGGCTACACCTTC; CDR3 protein: CASSSTGGYTF; CDR3 length: 11; clone size: few; J gene: TRBJ1-2; V gene: TRBV5-6; D gene: -
CDR3 DNA: TGCGCCAGCAGCCAAGATTTCCTAAACTCTGGAAACACCATATATTTT; CDR3 protein: CASSQDFLNSGNTIYF; CDR3 length: 16; clone size: many; J gene: TRBJ1-3; V gene: TRBV4-3; D gene: -
CDR3 DNA: TGTGCCAGCAGCTTACAAGGACAGGGGCCTTACAATGAGCAGTTCTTC; CDR3 protein: CASSLQGQGPYNEQFF; CDR3 length: 16; clone size: many; J gene: TRBJ2-1; V gene: TRBV7-9; D gene: TRBD1
CDR3 DNA: TGTGCCAGCAGCCACCCGCCTAGCGGGGGGTCAGATACGCAGTATTTT; CDR3 protein: CASSHPPSGGSDTQYF; CDR3 length: 16; clone size: many; J gene: TRBJ2-3; V gene: TRBV9; D gene: TRBD2
CDR3 DNA: TGTGCCAGCAGTTTAGGGGGAATATACAATGAGCAGTTCTTC; CDR3 protein: CASSLGGIYNEQFF; CDR3 length: 14; clone size: few; J gene: TRBJ2-1; V gene: TRBV27; D gene: -
CDR3 DNA: TGTGCCAGCAGCCGAGCTATAGCGGGAGTAGGGGCAGATACGCAGTATTTT; CDR3 protein: CASSRAIAGVGADTQYF; CDR3 length: 17; clone size: many; J gene: TRBJ2-3; V gene: TRBV7-6; D gene: TRBD2
CDR3 DNA: TGTGCCACCAGCAGAGACGGGGGGATTTACGAGCAGTACTTC; CDR3 protein: CATSRDGGIYEQYF; CDR3 length: 14; clone size: many; J gene: TRBJ2-7; V gene: TRBV15; D gene: TRBD2
CDR3 DNA: TGTGCCTGGAGGGACAGATTAAATCAGCCCCAGCATTTT; CDR3 protein: CAWRDRLNQPQHF; CDR3 length: 13; clone size: -; J gene: TRBJ1-5; V gene: TRBV30; D gene: -
CDR3 DNA: TGTGCCAGCAGCTTAGTAGCGGGTGATTCCTACGAGCAGTACTTC; CDR3 protein: CASSLVAGDSYEQYF; CDR3 length: 15; clone size: many; J gene: TRBJ2-7; V gene: TRBV7-3; D gene: TRBD2
CDR3 DNA: TGTGCCAGCAGCTTGTGGGGACGCGAGCAGTACTTC; CDR3 protein: CASSLWGREQYF; CDR3 length: 12; clone size: few; J gene: TRBJ2-7; V gene: TRBV5-6; D gene: -
CDR3 DNA: TGCAGCGTTGAAGATCGGGGTGAAGCTTTCTTT; CDR3 protein: CSVEDRGEAFF; CDR3 length: 11; clone size: few; J gene: TRBJ1-1; V gene: TRBV29-1; D gene: -
CDR3 DNA: TGTGCCAGCAGCTTAGCGGGGGGCACCTACGAGCAGTACTTC; CDR3 protein: CASSLAGGTYEQYF; CDR3 length: 14; clone size: few; J gene: TRBJ2-7; V gene: TRBV7-2; D gene: -
CDR3 DNA: TGTGCCAGCAGTTTAAGTTCGCAGGGGCGTTTTAGGGAGACCCAGTACTTC; CDR3 protein: CASSLSSQGRFRETQYF; CDR3 length: 17; clone size: many; J gene: TRBJ2-5; V gene: TRBV27; D gene: -
CDR3 DNA: TGTGCCAGCAGCTTACCGGGACGCTTCAATGAGCAGTTCTTC; CDR3 protein: CASSLPGRFNEQFF; CDR3 length: 14; clone size: many; J gene: TRBJ2-1; V gene: TRBV7-2; D gene: -
CDR3 DNA: TGTGCCAGCAGCATGACTAGCCCGTTCACAGATACGCAGTATTTT; CDR3 protein: CASSMTSPFTDTQYF; CDR3 length: 15; clone size: many; J gene: TRBJ2-3; V gene: TRBV13; D gene: TRBD2
CDR3 DNA: TGCGCCAGCAGCCAAGACAGACAGGGGATCTACAATGAGCAGTTCTTC; CDR3 protein: CASSQDRQGIYNEQFF; CDR3 length: 16; clone size: -; J gene: TRBJ2-1; V gene: TRBV4-1; D gene: TRBD1
CDR3 DNA: TGTGCCAGCAGCTTGTCTGACAGGGATCCTAATTCACCCCTCCACTTT; CDR3 protein: CASSLSDRDPNSPLHF; CDR3 length: 16; clone size: many; J gene: TRBJ1-6; V gene: TRBV7-6; D gene: TRBD1
CDR3 DNA: TGTGCCAGCAGTCCCGGGACAGGGGGCTCCGGCTTAGGCTACACCTTC; CDR3 protein: CASSPGTGGSGLGYTF; CDR3 length: 16; clone size: many; J gene: TRBJ1-2; V gene: TRBV28; D gene: TRBD1
CDR3 DNA: TGTGCCAGCAGCGTAGTCCGGGACCGCTTAACCTACGAGCAGTACTTC; CDR3 protein: CASSVVRDRLTYEQYF; CDR3 length: 16; clone size: many; J gene: TRBJ2-7; V gene: TRBV9; D gene: -
CDR3 DNA: TGCGCCAGCAGCCAAGACAGCGCAACTAATGAAAAACTGTTTTTT; CDR3 protein: CASSQDSATNEKLFF; CDR3 length: 15; clone size: many; J gene: TRBJ1-4; V gene: TRBV4-1; D gene: -
CDR3 DNA: TGTGCCAGCAGTTTGCTAGCGGTTTACGCCGGGGAGCTGTTTTTT; CDR3 protein: CASSLLAVYAGELFF; CDR3 length: 15; clone size: -; J gene: TRBJ2-2; V gene: TRBV12-3/TRBV12-4; D gene: TRBD2
CDR3 DNA: TGTGCCAGCAGTGATTGGCGGGGTAGCACAGATACGCAGTATTTT; CDR3 protein: CASSDWRGSTDTQYF; CDR3 length: 15; clone size: many; J gene: TRBJ2-3; V gene: TRBV2; D gene: -
CDR3 DNA: TGTGCCACGTCGGCAACTCGCAACACTGAAGCTTTCTTT; CDR3 protein: CATSATRNTEAFF; CDR3 length: 13; clone size: many; J gene: TRBJ1-1; V gene: TRBV19; D gene: -
CDR3 DNA: TGCGCCAGCAGTCAAGCCCGGGACGGCACCTACGAGCAGTACTTC; CDR3 protein: CASSQARDGTYEQYF; CDR3 length: 15; clone size: many; J gene: TRBJ2-7; V gene: TRBV10-1; D gene: -
CDR3 DNA: TGTGCCAGCAGTTACTCGATGACTAGTCGGAATGAGCAGTTCTTC; CDR3 protein: CASSYSMTSRNEQFF; CDR3 length: 15; clone size: few; J gene: TRBJ2-1; V gene: TRBV6-2/TRBV6-3; D gene: -
CDR3 DNA: TGTGCCAGCAGTTTAATGGACAGGGGGTTTACTGAAGCTTTCTTT; CDR3 protein: CASSLMDRGFTEAFF; CDR3 length: 15; clone size: many; J gene: TRBJ1-1; V gene: TRBV27; D gene: TRBD1
CDR3 DNA: TGTGCCAGCAGCTTAGCGGGACTAGCGGTGGAGCAGTTCTTC; CDR3 protein: CASSLAGLAVEQFF; CDR3 length: 14; clone size: many; J gene: TRBJ2-1; V gene: TRBV7-6; D gene: TRBD2